Here is one TCR beta chain with its context. As yet, its antigen is unknown. Despite likely unrecorded immune exposures, the donors were nominally healthy at the time of sampling. The CDR3 extends over 12 amino acids. CDR1 and CDR2 (germline): SEHNR, FQNEAQ (reference sequence). V lost 5 bases, J lost 6 bases, and 10 bases lay in between. This record comes from a study of cytomegalovirus exposure and HLA in healthy donors. The wider study: Out of roughly 200 million T cells, an earlier analysis found over 90 million unique TCR beta sequences in total. Study-level findings and limits: The study flagged roughly 150 TCR beta chains as cytomegalovirus-associated. 87-base-pair reads could not separate some V segments, including TRBV6-2 and TRBV6-3.

In the PCR, 60 Vbeta and 13 Jbeta primers were used. Clones were read by immunoSEQ multiplex PCR, and TCRdb kept only the in-frame ones, dropping some. This table holds 150,000 to 170,000 clones, approximately 74% found once. The V gene is TRBV7-9, the J gene TRBJ1-1; D unresolved. Sequencing used PBMCs. The receptor was isolated from a man between 25 and 39 years old in good health and CMV-seronegative. The CDR3 sequence: CASSPSSPEAFF. The CDR3 DNA reads as TGTGCCAGCAGCCCCTCTTCTCCTGAAGCTTTCTTT.